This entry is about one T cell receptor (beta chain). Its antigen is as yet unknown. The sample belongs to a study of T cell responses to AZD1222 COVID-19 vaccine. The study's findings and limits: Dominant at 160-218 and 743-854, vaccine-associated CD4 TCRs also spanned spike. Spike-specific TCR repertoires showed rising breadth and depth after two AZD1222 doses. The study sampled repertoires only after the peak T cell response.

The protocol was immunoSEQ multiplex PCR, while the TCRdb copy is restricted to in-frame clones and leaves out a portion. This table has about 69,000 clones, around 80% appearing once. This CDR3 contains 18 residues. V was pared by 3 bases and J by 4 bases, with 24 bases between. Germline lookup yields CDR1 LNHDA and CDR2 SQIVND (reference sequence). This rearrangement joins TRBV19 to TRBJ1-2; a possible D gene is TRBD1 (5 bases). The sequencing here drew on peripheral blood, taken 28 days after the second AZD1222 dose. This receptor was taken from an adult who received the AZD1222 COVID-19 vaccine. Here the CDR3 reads CASSIGGAATGSLYGYTF. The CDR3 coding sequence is TGTGCCAGTAGTATTGGCGGTGCAGCCACAGGATCGCTCTATGGCTACACCTTC.